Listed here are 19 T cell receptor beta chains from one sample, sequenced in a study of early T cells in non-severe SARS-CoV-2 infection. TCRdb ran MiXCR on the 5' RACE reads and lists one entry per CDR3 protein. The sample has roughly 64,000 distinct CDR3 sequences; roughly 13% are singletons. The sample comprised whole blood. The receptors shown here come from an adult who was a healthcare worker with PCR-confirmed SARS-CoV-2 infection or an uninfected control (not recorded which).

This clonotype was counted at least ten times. DNA of the CDR3: TGTGCCAGCAGCTTGGAGGAGGGGAGGACCTATGGCTACACCTTC. This sequence encodes CASSLEEGRTYGYTF. This chain links TRBV5-8 with TRBJ1-2, with a tentative D call TRBD1 (5 bases). CDR1 is SGHTS, CDR2 YDEGEE, per germline. V was pared by 0 bases and J by 4 bases, with 13 bases between. There are 15 residues in the CDR3.

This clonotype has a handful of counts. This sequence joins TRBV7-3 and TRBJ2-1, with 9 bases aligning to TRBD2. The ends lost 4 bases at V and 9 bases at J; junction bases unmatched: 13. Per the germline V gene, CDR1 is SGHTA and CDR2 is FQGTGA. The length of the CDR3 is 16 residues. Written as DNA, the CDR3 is TGTGCCAGCAGCTCCCTTCTGCGGGGGGGCCTAAGTGAGCAGTTCTTC. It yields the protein CASSSLLRGGLSEQFF.

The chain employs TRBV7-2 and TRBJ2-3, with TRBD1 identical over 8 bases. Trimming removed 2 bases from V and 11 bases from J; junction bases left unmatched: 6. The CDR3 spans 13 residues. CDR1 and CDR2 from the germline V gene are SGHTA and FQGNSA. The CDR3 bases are TGTGCCAGCAGCTTACGCGCAGGGACAGGGCAGTATTTT. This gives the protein CASSLRAGTGQYF. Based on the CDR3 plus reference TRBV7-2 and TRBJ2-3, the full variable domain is GAGVSQSPSNKVTEKGKDVELRCDPISGHTALYWYRQSLGQGLEFLIYFQGNSAPDKSGLPSDRFSAERTGGSVSTLTIQRTQQEDSAVYLCASSLRAGTGQYFGPGTRLTVL.

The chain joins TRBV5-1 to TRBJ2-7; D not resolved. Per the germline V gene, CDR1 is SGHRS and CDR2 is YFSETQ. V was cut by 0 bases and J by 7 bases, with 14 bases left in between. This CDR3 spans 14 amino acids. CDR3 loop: CASSLGAQNREQYF. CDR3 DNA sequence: TGCGCCAGCAGCTTGGGGGCACAGAACAGAGAGCAGTACTTC.

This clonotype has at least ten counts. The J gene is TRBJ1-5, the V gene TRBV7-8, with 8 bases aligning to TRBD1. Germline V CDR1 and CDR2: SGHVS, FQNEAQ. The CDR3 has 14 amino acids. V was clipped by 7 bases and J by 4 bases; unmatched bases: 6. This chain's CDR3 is CASNAGQGNQPQHF. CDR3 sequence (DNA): TGTGCCAGCAACGCTGGACAGGGAAATCAGCCCCAGCATTTT.

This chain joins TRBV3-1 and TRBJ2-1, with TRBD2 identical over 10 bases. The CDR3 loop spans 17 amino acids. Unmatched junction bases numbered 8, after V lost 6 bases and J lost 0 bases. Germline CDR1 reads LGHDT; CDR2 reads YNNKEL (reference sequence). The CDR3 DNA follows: TGTGCCAGCAGGCCTCTAGCGGGGGACACCTCCTACAATGAGCAGTTCTTC. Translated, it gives CASRPLAGDTSYNEQFF.

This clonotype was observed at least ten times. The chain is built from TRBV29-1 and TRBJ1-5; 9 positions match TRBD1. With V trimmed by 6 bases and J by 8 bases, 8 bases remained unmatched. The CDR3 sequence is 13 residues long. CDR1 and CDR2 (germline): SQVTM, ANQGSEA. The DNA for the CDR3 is TGCAGCGTAACGGGACAGGGAAAGGAGCCCCAGCATTTT. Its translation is CSVTGQGKEPQHF. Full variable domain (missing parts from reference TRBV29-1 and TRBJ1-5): SAVISQKPSRDICQRGTSLTIQCQVDSQVTMMFWYRQQPGQSLTLIATANQGSEATYESGFVIDKFPISRPNLTFSTLTVSNMSPEDSSIYLCSVTGQGKEPQHFGDGTRLSIL.

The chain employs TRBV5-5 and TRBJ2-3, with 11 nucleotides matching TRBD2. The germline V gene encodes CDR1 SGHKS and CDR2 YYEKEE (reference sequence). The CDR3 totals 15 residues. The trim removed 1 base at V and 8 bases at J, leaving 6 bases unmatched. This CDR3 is CASSLSLAGGVTQYF. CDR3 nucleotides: TGTGCCAGCAGCTTGTCGCTAGCGGGGGGCGTTACGCAGTATTTT.

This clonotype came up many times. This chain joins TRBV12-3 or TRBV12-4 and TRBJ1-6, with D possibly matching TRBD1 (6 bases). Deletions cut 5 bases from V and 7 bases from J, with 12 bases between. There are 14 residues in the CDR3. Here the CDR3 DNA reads TGTGCCAGCAGTCAGGACAGAACAAATTCACCCCTCCACTTT. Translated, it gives CASSQDRTNSPLHF.

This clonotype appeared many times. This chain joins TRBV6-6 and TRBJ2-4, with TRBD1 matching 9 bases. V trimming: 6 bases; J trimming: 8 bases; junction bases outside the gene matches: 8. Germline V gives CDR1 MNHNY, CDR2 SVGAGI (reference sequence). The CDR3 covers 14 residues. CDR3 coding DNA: TGTGCCAGCAGCCCCGGGACAGGGCGGGACATTCAGTACTTC. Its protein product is CASSPGTGRDIQYF.

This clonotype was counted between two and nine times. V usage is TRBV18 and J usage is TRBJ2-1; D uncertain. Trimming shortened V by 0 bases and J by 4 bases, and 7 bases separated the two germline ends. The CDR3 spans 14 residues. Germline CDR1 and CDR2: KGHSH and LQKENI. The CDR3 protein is CASSPPPLYNEQFF. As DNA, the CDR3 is TGTGCCAGCTCACCACCGCCCCTTTACAATGAGCAGTTCTTC.

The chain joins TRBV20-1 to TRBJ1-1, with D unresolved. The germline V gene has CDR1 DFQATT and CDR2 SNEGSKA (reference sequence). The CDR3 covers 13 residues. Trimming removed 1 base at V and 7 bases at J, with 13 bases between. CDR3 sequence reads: CSARGGGMGEAFF. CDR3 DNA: TGCAGTGCTAGAGGAGGAGGGATGGGTGAAGCTTTCTTT.

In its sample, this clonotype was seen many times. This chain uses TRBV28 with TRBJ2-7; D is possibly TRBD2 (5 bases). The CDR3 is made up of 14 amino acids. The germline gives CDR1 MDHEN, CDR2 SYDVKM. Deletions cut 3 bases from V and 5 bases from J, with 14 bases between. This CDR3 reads CASSFLISGNEQYF. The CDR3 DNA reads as TGTGCCAGCAGTTTTTTGATTTCGGGGAACGAGCAGTACTTC.

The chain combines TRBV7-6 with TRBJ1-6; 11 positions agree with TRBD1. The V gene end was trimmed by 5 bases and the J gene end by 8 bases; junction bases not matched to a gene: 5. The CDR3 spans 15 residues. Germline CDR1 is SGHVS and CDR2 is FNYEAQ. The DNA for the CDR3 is TGTGCCAGCAGCCCCGGACAGGGGGCGGATTCACCCCTCCACTTT. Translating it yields CASSPGQGADSPLHF.

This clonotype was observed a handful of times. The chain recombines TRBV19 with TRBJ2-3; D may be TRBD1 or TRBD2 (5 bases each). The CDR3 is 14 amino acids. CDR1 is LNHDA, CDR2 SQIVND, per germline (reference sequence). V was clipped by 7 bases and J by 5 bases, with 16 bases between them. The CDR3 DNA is TGTGCCAGTAAGATAGGCAGGGAGAGAGATACGCAGTATTTT. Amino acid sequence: CASKIGRERDTQYF.

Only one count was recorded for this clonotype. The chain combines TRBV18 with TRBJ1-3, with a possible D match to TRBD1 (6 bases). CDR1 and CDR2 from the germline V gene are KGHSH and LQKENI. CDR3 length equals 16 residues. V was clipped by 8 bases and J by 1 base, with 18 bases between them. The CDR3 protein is CASAGRGMGSGNTIYF. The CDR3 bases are TGTGCCAGCGCCGGCAGGGGAATGGGTTCTGGAAACACCATATATTTT.

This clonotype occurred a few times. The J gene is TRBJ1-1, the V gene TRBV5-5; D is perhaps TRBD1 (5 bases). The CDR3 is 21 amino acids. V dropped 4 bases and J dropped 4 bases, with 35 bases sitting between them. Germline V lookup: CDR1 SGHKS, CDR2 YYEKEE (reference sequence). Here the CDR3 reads CASSVRRDPYPAATPGTEAFF. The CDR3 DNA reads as TGTGCCAGCAGCGTACGCCGGGACCCATATCCCGCTGCCACCCCGGGCACTGAAGCTTTCTTT.

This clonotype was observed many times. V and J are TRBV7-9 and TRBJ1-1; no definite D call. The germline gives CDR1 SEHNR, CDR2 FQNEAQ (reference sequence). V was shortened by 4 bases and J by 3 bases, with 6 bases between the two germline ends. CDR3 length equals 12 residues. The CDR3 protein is CASSWGDTEAFF. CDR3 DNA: TGTGCCAGCAGCTGGGGTGACACTGAAGCTTTCTTT.

CDR3 nucleotides: TGCAGTGCTAGAGAGACTAGCGGGGGGGTTCAAGATACGCAGTATTTT. It yields the protein CSARETSGGVQDTQYF. The gene calls are TRBV20-1 and TRBJ2-3, with 14 nucleotides matching TRBD2. The trim removed 0 bases at V and 5 bases at J, leaving 4 bases unmatched. Germline CDR1 and CDR2: DFQATT and SNEGSKA (reference sequence). The CDR3 consists of 16 residues.